The rows below give T cell receptor beta chains drawn from one sample of a study of PD-L1 blockade in urothelial cancer. Libraries were prepared by immunoSEQ multiplex PCR; TCRdb keeps only in-frame clonotypes and omits some of them. The profile shows fewer than 90,000 clones, approximately 90% of them singletons. The starting material was PBMCs, obtained around atezolizumab (anti-PD-L1) treatment. These receptors were obtained from a woman older than 75 with urothelial cancer. The CDR3 runs from the conserved cysteine through the conserved F or W. The order of the fields is V gene, J gene, clone size, D gene, CDR3 DNA, CDR3 protein. D genes are given only for firm matches. The size field is filled for only some rows; it gives once, few, many or a size class.

TRBV5-1	TRBJ2-7	NA	TRBD2	TGCGCCAGCAGCTTGGTCGGGACTAGTCCCTACGAGCAGTACTTC	CASSLVGTSPYEQYF
TRBV2	TRBJ2-5	NA	NA	TGTGCCAGCAGTGAAAGCAGGAACCAAGAGACCCAGTACTTC	CASSESRNQETQYF
TRBV7-3	TRBJ2-7	NA	TRBD1	TGTGCCAGCAGCCCCGGACAGGGTGGCGACGAGCAGTACTTC	CASSPGQGGDEQYF
TRBV6-1	TRBJ1-5	NA	NA	TGTGCCAGCAGTGAAGCGAGGGTAGCTGGTCAGCCCCAGCATTTT	CASSEARVAGQPQHF
TRBV5-1	TRBJ2-7	NA	TRBD1	TGCGCCAGCAGCTTTAGGACAGGGGGCGACGAGCAGTACTTC	CASSFRTGGDEQYF
TRBV28	TRBJ2-5	NA	NA	TGTGCCAGCAAGGGGGACCACACCCCCCTTGGGGAGACCCAGTACTTC	CASKGDHTPLGETQYF
TRBV2	TRBJ1-4	NA	TRBD1	TGTGCCAGCAGTCCCGGGACAGGGAGTGAAAAACTGTTTTTT	CASSPGTGSEKLFF
TRBV14	TRBJ2-7	NA	NA	TGTGCCAGCAGCCGGTACAGAACCTACGAGCAGTACTTC	CASSRYRTYEQYF
TRBV11-2	TRBJ2-7	NA	TRBD2	TGTGCCAGCAGCTTGGGACTAGCGGGAACCTACGAGCAGTACTTC	CASSLGLAGTYEQYF
TRBV9	TRBJ2-3	NA	NA	TGTGCCAGCAGCGCTCTTCCGGAGGGAGACACAGATACGCAGTATTTT	CASSALPEGDTDTQYF
TRBV15	TRBJ2-1	NA	TRBD2	TGTGCCACCAGCAGAGAACCTAGCGGGAGCAATGAGCAGTTCTTC	CATSREPSGSNEQFF
TRBV6-5	TRBJ1-1	NA	NA	TGTGCCAGCAGTTACCAGACAGGTTTATTCTCTGAAGCTTTCTTT	CASSYQTGLFSEAFF
TRBV16	TRBJ2-3	NA	NA	TGTGCCAGCAGCCAAAGACACAAAGGGGCAGATACGCAGTATTTT	CASSQRHKGADTQYF
TRBV4-1	TRBJ1-2	NA	TRBD1	TGCGCCAGCAGCCAAGAGGGGTCGGGACAGGGTGGCCTCTATGGCTACACCTTC	CASSQEGSGQGGLYGYTF
TRBV6-1	TRBJ1-1	NA	NA	TGTGCCAGCAGCCCAACACAGACGAACACTGAAGCTTTCTTT	CASSPTQTNTEAFF
TRBV30	TRBJ2-5	NA	TRBD2	TGTGCCTGGAGTTCGACTAGCGCGGAGACCCAGTACTTC	CAWSSTSAETQYF
TRBV27	TRBJ2-3	NA	NA	TGTGCCAGCAGTTCACCGGGAGCTAGGACAGATACGCAGTATTTT	CASSSPGARTDTQYF
TRBV4-1	TRBJ1-1	few	NA	TGCGCCAGCAGTAAAAATTCCGGGACTCTGAACACTGAAGCTTTCTTT	CASSKNSGTLNTEAFF
TRBV19	TRBJ1-1	NA	TRBD1	TGTGCCAGTAAAGGGAGACAGGGGGCGAAAAGGAACACTGAAGCTTTCTTT	CASKGRQGAKRNTEAFF
TRBV2	TRBJ1-1	NA	NA	TGTGCCAGCAGGAAGTACGTGAGGGGGGGGGACACTGAAGCTTTCTTT	CASRKYVRGGDTEAFF
TRBV18	TRBJ2-1	NA	TRBD2	TGTGCCAGCTCACCAAGACTAGCAGATCTCAATGAGCAGTTCTTC	CASSPRLADLNEQFF
TRBV27	TRBJ2-7	NA	NA	TGTGCCAGCAGTTCTTCAGGGTATCCCTACGAGCAGTACTTC	CASSSSGYPYEQYF
TRBV6-1	TRBJ1-5	NA	NA	TGTGCCAGCAAATTGGACAGAGTCAATCAGCCCCAGCATTTT	CASKLDRVNQPQHF
TRBV28	TRBJ1-2	few	NA	TGTGCCAGCAGTTTCTACAGAACCTTAGCTAACTATGGCTACACCTTC	CASSFYRTLANYGYTF
TRBV9	TRBJ2-3	NA	TRBD1	TGTGCCAGCAGCGCACAGACAGGGTCTGTTGCAGATACGCAGTATTTT	CASSAQTGSVADTQYF
TRBV6-1	TRBJ1-1	NA	TRBD1	TGTGCCAGCAGTGGACCGCCGGGACAGGGGGCATTTAGGACTGAAGCTTTCTTT	CASSGPPGQGAFRTEAFF
TRBV28	TRBJ2-6	NA	NA	TGTGCCAGCAGTTTCCGGTCTGGGGCCAACGTCCTGACTTTC	CASSFRSGANVLTF
TRBV2	TRBJ1-4	NA	NA	TGTGCCAGCAGTGAATCTATCAGGTTTAATGAAAAACTGTTTTTT	CASSESIRFNEKLFF
TRBV19	TRBJ1-5	NA	TRBD1	TGTGCCAGTAGGTCCCGGGACAGTAACAATCAGCCCCAGCATTTT	CASRSRDSNNQPQHF
TRBV5-4	TRBJ2-5	NA	NA	TGTGCCAGCAGCTTGGCAGGGTTTTCGGGCGAGACCCAGTACTTC	CASSLAGFSGETQYF
TRBV15	TRBJ2-7	few	NA	TGTGCCACCAGCAGAGATGCGGGGCCCTACGAGCAGTACTTC	CATSRDAGPYEQYF
TRBV19	TRBJ2-2	NA	TRBD2	TGTGCCAGTAGTATAGGACTAGCGGGCACCGGGGAGCTGTTTTTT	CASSIGLAGTGELFF
TRBV6-1	TRBJ2-7	once	NA	TGTGCCAGCAGCGCGGAGGGCGGAGCCTACGAGCAGTACTTC	CASSAEGGAYEQYF
TRBV11-3	TRBJ2-3	NA	TRBD2	TGTGCCAGCAGCTTAGCAGCGGGAGGGGATACGCAGTATTTT	CASSLAAGGDTQYF
TRBV30	TRBJ1-2	once	NA	TGTGCCTGGAGTGTAATGGGCATCTATGGCTACACCTTC	CAWSVMGIYGYTF
TRBV18	TRBJ2-1	NA	TRBD2	TGTGCCAGCTCACCACCGGGACTAGCGGGAGGGCTGAATGAGCAGTTCTTC	CASSPPGLAGGLNEQFF
TRBV28	TRBJ1-5	NA	NA	TGTGCCATCCGTGGACATATGAGCAATCAGCCCCAGCATTTT	CAIRGHMSNQPQHF
TRBV5-1	TRBJ2-5	NA	TRBD2	TGCGCCAGCAGCTTGGTGTCTAGCGGGCAAGAGACCCAGTACTTC	CASSLVSSGQETQYF
TRBV2	TRBJ2-1	NA	TRBD2	TGTGCCAGCAGTGAATTCGGTAGCGGGCGCTACAATGAGCAGTTCTTC	CASSEFGSGRYNEQFF
TRBV11-2	TRBJ2-2	NA	NA	TGTGCCAGCAGAGGGAGCGGGTCGAACACCGGGGAGCTGTTTTTT	CASRGSGSNTGELFF
TRBV5-6	TRBJ1-2	NA	TRBD1	TGTGCCAGCAGAACGACAGGGGGAGGTAATGGCTACACCTTC	CASRTTGGGNGYTF
TRBV18	TRBJ2-1	NA	TRBD2	TGTGCCAGCTCACCCGTGTGGACTAGCGGGAGTGCCTCCTACAATGAGCAGTTCTTC	CASSPVWTSGSASYNEQFF
TRBV18	TRBJ2-1	NA	TRBD1	TGTGCCAGCTCAACTTGGGGACAGGGGGCTTCCTACAATGAGCAGTTCTTC	CASSTWGQGASYNEQFF
TRBV27	TRBJ2-1	once	TRBD2	TGTGCCAGCAGTTTGCGGGAGTGGCTCTACAATGAGCAGTTCTTC	CASSLREWLYNEQFF
TRBV5-1	TRBJ2-7	once	NA	TGCGCCAGCAGCCCCACGGGGACCTACGAGCAGTACTTC	CASSPTGTYEQYF
TRBV2	TRBJ2-7	once	NA	TGTGCCAGCAGTTTGGGGCCACCACAAATCTACGAGCAGTACTTC	CASSLGPPQIYEQYF
TRBV5-1	TRBJ1-2	NA	TRBD1	TGCGCCAGCAGCTTGCAGTTACAGGGGGATGGCAGTGGCTACACCTTC	CASSLQLQGDGSGYTF
TRBV4-1	TRBJ2-7	NA	NA	TGCGCCAGCACTATGTATTCGGAGGGTTCCCACGAGCAGTACTTC	CASTMYSEGSHEQYF
TRBV28	TRBJ1-1	few	NA	TGTGCCAGCAGCCCTGGGCCCAGGGGAGCTTTCTTT	CASSPGPRGAFF
TRBV7-9	TRBJ2-7	NA	NA	TGTGCCAGCAGCTTAGTCTCGGGTCTGGGGCCCTACGAGCAGTACTTC	CASSLVSGLGPYEQYF
TRBV7-6	TRBJ2-1	NA	TRBD2	TGTGCCAGCAGCTTAGGGACTAGCGGGACTACCTACAATGAGCAGTTCTTC	CASSLGTSGTTYNEQFF